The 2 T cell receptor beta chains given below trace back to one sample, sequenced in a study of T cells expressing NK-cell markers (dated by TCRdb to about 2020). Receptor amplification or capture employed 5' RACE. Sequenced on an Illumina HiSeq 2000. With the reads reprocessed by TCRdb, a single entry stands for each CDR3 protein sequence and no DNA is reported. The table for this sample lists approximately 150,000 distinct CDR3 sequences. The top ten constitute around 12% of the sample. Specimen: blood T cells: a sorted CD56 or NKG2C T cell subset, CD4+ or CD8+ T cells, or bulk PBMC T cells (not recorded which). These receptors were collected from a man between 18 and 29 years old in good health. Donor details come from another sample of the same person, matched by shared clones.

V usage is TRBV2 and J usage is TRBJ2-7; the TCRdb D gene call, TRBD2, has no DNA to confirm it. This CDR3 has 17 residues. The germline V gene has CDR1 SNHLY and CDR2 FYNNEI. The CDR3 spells CASSESIASGRAYEQYF.

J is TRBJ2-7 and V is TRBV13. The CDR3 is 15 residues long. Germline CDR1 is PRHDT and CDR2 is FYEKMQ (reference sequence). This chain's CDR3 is CASSLQTRSSYEQYF. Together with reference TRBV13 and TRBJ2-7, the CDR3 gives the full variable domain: AAGVIQSPRHLIKEKRETATLKCYPIPRHDTVYWYQQGPGQDPQFLISFYEKMQSDKGSIPDRFSAQQFSDYHSELNMSSLELGDSALYFCASSLQTRSSYEQYFGPGTRLTVT.